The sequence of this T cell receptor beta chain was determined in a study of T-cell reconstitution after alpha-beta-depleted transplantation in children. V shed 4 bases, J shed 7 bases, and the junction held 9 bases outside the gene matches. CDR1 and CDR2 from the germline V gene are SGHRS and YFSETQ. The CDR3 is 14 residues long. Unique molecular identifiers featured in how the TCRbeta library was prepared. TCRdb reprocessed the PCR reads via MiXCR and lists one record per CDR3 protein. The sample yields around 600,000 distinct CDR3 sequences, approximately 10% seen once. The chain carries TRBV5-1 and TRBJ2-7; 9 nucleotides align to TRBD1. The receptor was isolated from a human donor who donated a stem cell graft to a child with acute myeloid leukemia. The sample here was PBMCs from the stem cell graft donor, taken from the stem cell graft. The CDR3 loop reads CASSTGDRAEEQYF. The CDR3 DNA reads TGCGCCAGCAGCACAGGGGACAGGGCGGAAGAGCAGTACTTC.